This T cell receptor beta chain was documented in a study of identical twins. Turning to this clonotype: Its specificity is not known.

V lost 3 bases, J lost 5 bases, and 7 bases stayed unmatched. This CDR3 is built from 15 residues. Study-level points and caveats: Zero-insertion analyses could be partly confounded by invariant MAIT and iNKT cells. A lower insertion count was a feature of abundant cord blood beta clonotypes, with no such feature in memory repertoires.

It was template switching that added a universal primer site, and there were unique molecular identifiers on the cDNA. TCRdb re-called the 5' RACE reads through MiXCR, storing one row per CDR3 protein. The sample lists hundreds of thousands of distinct CDR3 sequences; around a sixth were seen once. The data were also submitted as part of a second study, on T cells expressing NK-cell markers. As reported in that work: The eight sequenced donors comprised seven who were HCMV-seropositive and one who was seronegative.

The gene calls are TRBV12-3 or TRBV12-4 and TRBJ2-5; 9 positions agree with TRBD1. The receptor was isolated from a woman aged 18-29 years in good health. Sequencing input: PBMCs. This CDR3 is CASSFDRGLGETQYF. The CDR3 region has the DNA TGTGCCAGCAGTTTTGACAGGGGGTTAGGGGAGACCCAGTACTTC.